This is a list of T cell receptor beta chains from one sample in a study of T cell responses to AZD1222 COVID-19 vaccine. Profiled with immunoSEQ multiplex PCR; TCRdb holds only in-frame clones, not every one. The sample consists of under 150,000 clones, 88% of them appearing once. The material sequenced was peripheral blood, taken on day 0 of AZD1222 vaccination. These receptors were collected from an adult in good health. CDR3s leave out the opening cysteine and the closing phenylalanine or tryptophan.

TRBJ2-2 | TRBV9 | ASSVGGGNRAGELF
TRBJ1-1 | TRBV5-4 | ASGGGTEAF
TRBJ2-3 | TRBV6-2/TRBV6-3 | ASSYGLQGVRDTQY
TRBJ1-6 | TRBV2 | ASSPPDRGGSPLH
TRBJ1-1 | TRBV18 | ASSPRNGQLTEAF
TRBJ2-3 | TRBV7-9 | ASSRDPDTQY
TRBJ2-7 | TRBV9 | ASSPAGAGGPYEQY
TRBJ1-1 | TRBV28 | ASSFEQLHTEAF
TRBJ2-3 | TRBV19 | ASRDGSVSTDTQY
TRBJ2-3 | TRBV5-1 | ASSKGTLQGWDTQY
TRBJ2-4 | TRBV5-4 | ASSLGLRTEKNIQY
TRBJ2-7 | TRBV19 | ASSSASVGSYEQY